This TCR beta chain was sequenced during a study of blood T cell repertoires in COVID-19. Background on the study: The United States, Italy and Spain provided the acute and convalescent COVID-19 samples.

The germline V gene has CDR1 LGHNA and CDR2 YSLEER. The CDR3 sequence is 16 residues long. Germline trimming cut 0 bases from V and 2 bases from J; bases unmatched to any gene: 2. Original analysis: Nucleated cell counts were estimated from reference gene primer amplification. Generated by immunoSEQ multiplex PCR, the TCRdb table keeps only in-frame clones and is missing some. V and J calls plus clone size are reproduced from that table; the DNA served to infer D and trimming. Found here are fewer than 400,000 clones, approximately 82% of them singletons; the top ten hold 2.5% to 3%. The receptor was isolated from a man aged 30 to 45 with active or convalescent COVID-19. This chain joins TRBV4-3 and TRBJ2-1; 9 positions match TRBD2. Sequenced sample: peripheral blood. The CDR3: CASSQDQRGAYNEQFF. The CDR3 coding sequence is TGCGCCAGCAGCCAAGACCAGCGGGGGGCCTACAATGAGCAGTTCTTC.